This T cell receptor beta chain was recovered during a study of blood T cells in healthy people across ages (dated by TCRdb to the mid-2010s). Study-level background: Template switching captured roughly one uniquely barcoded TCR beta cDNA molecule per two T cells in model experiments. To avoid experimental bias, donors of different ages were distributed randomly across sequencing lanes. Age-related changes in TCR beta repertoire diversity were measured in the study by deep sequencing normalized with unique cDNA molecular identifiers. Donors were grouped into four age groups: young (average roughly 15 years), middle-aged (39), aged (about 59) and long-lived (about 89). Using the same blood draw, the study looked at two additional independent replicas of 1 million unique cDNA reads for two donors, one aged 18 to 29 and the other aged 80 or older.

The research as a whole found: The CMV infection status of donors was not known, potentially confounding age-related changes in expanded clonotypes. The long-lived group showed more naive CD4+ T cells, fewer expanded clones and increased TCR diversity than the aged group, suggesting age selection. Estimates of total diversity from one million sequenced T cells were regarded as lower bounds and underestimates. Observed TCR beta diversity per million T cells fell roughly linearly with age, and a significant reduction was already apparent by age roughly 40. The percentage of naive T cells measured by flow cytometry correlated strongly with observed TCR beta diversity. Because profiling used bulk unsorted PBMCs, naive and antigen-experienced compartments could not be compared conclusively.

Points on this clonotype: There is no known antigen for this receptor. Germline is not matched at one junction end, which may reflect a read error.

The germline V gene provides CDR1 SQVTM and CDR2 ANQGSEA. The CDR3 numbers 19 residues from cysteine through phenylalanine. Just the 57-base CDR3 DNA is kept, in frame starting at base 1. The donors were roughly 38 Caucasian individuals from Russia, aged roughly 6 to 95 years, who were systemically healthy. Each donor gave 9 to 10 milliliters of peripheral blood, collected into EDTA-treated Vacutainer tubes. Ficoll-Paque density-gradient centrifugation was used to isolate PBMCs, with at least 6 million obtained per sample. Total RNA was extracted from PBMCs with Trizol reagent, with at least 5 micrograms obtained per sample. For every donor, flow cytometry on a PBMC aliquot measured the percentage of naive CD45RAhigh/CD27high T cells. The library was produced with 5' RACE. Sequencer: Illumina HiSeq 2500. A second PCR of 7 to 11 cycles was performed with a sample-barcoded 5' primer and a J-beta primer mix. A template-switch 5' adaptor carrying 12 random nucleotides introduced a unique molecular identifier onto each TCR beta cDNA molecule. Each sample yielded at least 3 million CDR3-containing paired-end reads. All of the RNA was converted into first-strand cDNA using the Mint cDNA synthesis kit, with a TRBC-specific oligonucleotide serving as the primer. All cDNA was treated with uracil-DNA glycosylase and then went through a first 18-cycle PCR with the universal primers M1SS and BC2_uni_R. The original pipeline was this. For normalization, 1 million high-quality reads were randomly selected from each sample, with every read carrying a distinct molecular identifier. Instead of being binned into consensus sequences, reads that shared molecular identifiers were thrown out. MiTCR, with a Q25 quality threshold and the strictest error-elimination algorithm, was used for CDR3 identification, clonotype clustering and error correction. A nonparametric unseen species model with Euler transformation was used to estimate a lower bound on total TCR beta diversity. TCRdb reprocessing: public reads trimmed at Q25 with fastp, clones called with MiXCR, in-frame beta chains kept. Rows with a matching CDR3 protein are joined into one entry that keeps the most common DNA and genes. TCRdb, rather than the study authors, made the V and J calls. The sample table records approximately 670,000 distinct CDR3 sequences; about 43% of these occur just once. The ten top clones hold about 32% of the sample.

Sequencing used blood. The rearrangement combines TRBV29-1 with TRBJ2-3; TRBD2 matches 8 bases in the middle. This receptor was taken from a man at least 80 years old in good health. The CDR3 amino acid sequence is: CGVEGEGTSGGRGKDTQYF. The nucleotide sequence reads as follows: TGCGGCGTTGAAGGGGAGGGGACTTCGGGGGGGCGAGGAAAGGATACGCAGTATTTT.